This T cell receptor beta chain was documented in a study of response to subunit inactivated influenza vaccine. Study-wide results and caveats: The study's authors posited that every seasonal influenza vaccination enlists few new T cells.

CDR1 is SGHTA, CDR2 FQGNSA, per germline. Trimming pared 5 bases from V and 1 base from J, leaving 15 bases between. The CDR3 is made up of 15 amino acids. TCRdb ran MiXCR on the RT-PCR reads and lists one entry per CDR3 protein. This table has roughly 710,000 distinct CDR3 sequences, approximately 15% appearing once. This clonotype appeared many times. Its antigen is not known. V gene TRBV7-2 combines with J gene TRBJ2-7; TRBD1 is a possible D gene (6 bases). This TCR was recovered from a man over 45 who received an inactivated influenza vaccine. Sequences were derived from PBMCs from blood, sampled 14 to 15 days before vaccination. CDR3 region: CASSPQGGSSYEQYF. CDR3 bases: TGTGCCAGCAGCCCACAGGGCGGTTCGTCCTACGAGCAGTACTTC.